These T cell receptor beta chains were read from a single sample in a study of blood T cell repertoires in COVID-19. Assay: immunoSEQ multiplex PCR; the TCRdb copy retains only in-frame clones and omits some. In the table there are some 120,000 clones, about 92% of which are singletons. Sequencing was carried out using peripheral blood. The receptor source for this set is a man in his sixties with COVID-19, enrolled during active disease. Each CDR3 is given with its conserved first and last residue. D genes are given only for firm matches. Clone size is shown for a subset of rows, as once, few, many or a class of expanded clone.

J	size	D	length	V	DNA	CDR3
TRBJ2-3	NA	NA	12	TRBV9	TGTGCCAGCAGCTCTGGACTACATACGCAGTATTTT	CASSSGLHTQYF
TRBJ2-5	NA	TRBD2	14	TRBV7-9	TGTGCCAGCATCGGGACTAGCGGACAAGAGACCCAGTACTTC	CASIGTSGQETQYF
TRBJ1-6	NA	NA	15	TRBV5-4	TGTGCCAGCACCCTCGGGCAGGGGAGTAATTCACCCCTCCACTTT	CASTLGQGSNSPLHF
TRBJ1-2	NA	TRBD1	14	TRBV3-1/TRBV3-2	TGTGCCAGCAGCCCAGGGACAGGGAGTTATGGCTACACCTTC	CASSPGTGSYGYTF
TRBJ2-5	NA	TRBD1	13	TRBV3-1/TRBV3-2	TGTGCCAGCATTCCAGGGGGCGAAGAGACCCAGTACTTC	CASIPGGEETQYF
TRBJ1-2	NA	NA	17	TRBV5-5	TGTGCCAGCAGTCAACCTGGACAGCTTTTTTCTAACTATGGCTACACCTTC	CASSQPGQLFSNYGYTF
TRBJ1-2	NA	TRBD1	15	TRBV5-5	TGTGCCAGCAGCCTCGGGACAGTGGAATTCTATGGCTACACCTTC	CASSLGTVEFYGYTF
TRBJ1-6	NA	NA	14	TRBV11-3	TGTGCCAGCAGCTTAGATGCGCCGGGGGCACCCCTCCACTTT	CASSLDAPGAPLHF
TRBJ2-3	once	TRBD2	16	TRBV18	TGTGCCAGCTCACCCTTGACTAGCGGGAGAGGAGATACGCAGTATTTT	CASSPLTSGRGDTQYF
TRBJ2-1	NA	NA	14	TRBV15	TGTGCCACCAGCAGATCCGTACCGGGGGATGAGCAGTTCTTC	CATSRSVPGDEQFF
TRBJ2-2	NA	NA	13	TRBV6-5	TGTGCCAGCAGCCCCACCGAGTCCGGGGAGCTGTTTTTT	CASSPTESGELFF